The entry below gives a single T cell receptor beta chain sequence along with its context. This record belongs to a study of blood T cell repertoires in COVID-19. Study processing details: Amplification of reference gene primers was used by the study to estimate nucleated cell counts. Repertoires were generated with immunoSEQ multiplex PCR, while TCRdb's copy carries only in-frame clones and drops some. V, J and clone size derive from that table, while D and trimming were established from the DNA sequence. Among about 440,000 clones listed, nearly 90% were seen once. The TCR originated in a woman under 30 with acute COVID-19. The sample comprised PBMCs or T cells enriched from blood (not recorded which).

The DNA for the CDR3 is TGTGCCAGCAGCGGAGCCGGGATCAATTCACCCCTCCACTTT. Its protein product is CASSGAGINSPLHF. The chain is built from TRBV2 and TRBJ1-6, with unresolved D. The CDR3 has 14 residues. CDR1 SNHLY and CDR2 FYNNEI come from the germline V gene. The V and J ends lost 6 bases and 7 bases respectively, with 13 bases between them.